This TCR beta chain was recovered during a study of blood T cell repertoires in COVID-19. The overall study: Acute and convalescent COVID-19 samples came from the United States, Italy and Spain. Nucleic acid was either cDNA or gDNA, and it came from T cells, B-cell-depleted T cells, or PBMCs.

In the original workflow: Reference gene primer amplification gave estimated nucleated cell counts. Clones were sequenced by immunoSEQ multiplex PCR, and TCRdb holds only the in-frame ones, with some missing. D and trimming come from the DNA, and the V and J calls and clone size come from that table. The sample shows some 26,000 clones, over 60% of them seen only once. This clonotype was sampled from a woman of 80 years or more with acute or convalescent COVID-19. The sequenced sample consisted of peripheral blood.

In DNA, the CDR3 is TGTGCCACCAGGAACAGGGGGAGCGGAAAACTGTTTTTT. This encodes CATRNRGSGKLFF. V usage is TRBV24-1 and J usage is TRBJ1-4; 8 nucleotides match TRBD1. Germline V gene lookup returns CDR1 KGHDR and CDR2 SFDVKD. This CDR3 has 13 residues. V shed 7 bases, J shed 10 bases, and the junction held 7 bases outside the gene matches.